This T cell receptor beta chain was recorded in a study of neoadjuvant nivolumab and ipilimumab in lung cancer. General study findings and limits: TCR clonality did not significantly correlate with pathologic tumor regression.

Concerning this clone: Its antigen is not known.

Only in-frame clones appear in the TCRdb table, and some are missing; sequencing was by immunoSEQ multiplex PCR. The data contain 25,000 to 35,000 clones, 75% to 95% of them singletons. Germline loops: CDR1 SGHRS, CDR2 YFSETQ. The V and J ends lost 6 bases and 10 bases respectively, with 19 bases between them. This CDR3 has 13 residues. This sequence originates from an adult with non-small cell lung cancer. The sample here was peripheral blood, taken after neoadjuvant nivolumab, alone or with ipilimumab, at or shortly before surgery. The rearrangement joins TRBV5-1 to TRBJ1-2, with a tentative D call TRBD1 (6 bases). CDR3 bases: TGCGCCAGCACCGTAGGACAGCGTTCTGACTACACCTTC. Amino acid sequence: CASTVGQRSDYTF.